The 20 T cell receptor beta chains presented below share a single source sample, sequenced in a study of blood T cell repertoires in COVID-19 (TCRdb year 2020). Library generation was performed with the immunoSEQ multiplex PCR assay. TCRdb mirrors the immuneACCESS table, restricted to in-frame sequences. Some clones are absent from its copies; in checked studies, under half trace to an unresolved V gene, and the reason for the others is unknown. The sample data list 150,000 to 250,000 clones, and approximately 82% of these were observed just once. The ten largest clonotypes hold approximately 6.9% of the sample. The specimen was peripheral blood. These receptors originate from a human donor with acute or convalescent COVID-19. The donor label of this sample is uncertain.

The V and J genes are TRBV7-8 and TRBJ2-3, with D tentatively TRBD2 (7 bases). V gave up 1 base and J gave up 0 bases, with 14 bases separating them. Germline lookup yields CDR1 SGHVS and CDR2 FQNEAQ. This CDR3 has 17 amino acids. CDR3 amino acids: CASSLGVRGLSTDTQYF. The DNA for the CDR3 is TGTGCCAGCAGCTTAGGCGTGCGGGGGCTTAGCACAGATACGCAGTATTTT.

This clone has ten or more counts. The chain combines TRBV5-1 with TRBJ2-7; 7 positions match TRBD2. This CDR3 has 16 amino acids. Trimming took 4 bases from V and 2 from J; bases not matched to a gene: 12. From germline, CDR1 is SGHRS and CDR2 YFSETQ. CDR3 DNA: TGCGCCAGCAGCACCGATTCTAGCGGTCCTACCTACGAGCAGTACTTC. Encoded protein: CASSTDSSGPTYEQYF. The whole variable domain, remainder taken from reference TRBV5-1 and TRBJ2-7, is KAGVTQTPRYLIKTRGQQVTLSCSPISGHRSVSWYQQTPGQGLQFLFEYFSETQRNKGNFPGRFSGRQFSNSRSEMNVSTLELGDSALYLCASSTDSSGPTYEQYFGPGTRLTVT.

The chain links TRBV5-6 to TRBJ1-4; D uncertain. Per germline, CDR1 SGHDT and CDR2 YYEEEE. The CDR3 runs to 14 residues. V lost 0 bases and J 8 bases, leaving 11 bases between the germline ends. The CDR3 coding sequence is TGTGCCAGCAGCTTGGTCGGTGAGAAGGAAAAACTGTTTTTT. Translation gives CASSLVGEKEKLFF.

J is TRBJ2-7 and V is TRBV12-5; D gene ambiguous. CDR3 length equals 14 residues. Germline CDR1 LGHNT, CDR2 FRNRAP. Trimming took off 1 base at V and 0 bases at J, with 7 bases between the two ends. DNA for the CDR3: TGTGCTAGTGGTTTGGCGAGTCTCTCCTACGAGCAGTACTTC. Translated: CASGLASLSYEQYF.

V is TRBV20-1 and J is TRBJ1-1; a possible D gene is TRBD1 (5 bases). V was cut by 3 bases and J by 2 bases, with 10 bases left in between. Germline CDR1 reads DFQATT; CDR2 reads SNEGSKA (reference sequence). The CDR3 sequence is 13 residues long. The CDR3 reads CSASGTGNTEAFF. The DNA of the CDR3 is TGCAGTGCTAGTGGGACGGGAAACACTGAAGCTTTCTTT.

This clone was seen just once. The chain combines TRBV19 with TRBJ2-1, with 7 bases matching TRBD2. CDR3 length: 12 amino acids. The junction had 6 bases not matched to a gene; V was cut back by 9 bases and J by 7 bases. CDR1 and CDR2 from the germline V gene are LNHDA and SQIVND (reference sequence). CDR3 DNA sequence: TGTGCCAGCCGCGGGGGAGGTAATGAGCAGTTCTTC. It yields the protein CASRGGGNEQFF.

The chain is built from TRBV20-1 and TRBJ1-2; maybe TRBD1 (5 bases). From germline, CDR1 is DFQATT and CDR2 SNEGSKA (reference sequence). This CDR3 has 11 amino acids. The ends were cut back, 7 bases at V and 7 bases at J, with 13 bases in the middle. CDR3 residues: CSGAGTGGYTF. CDR3 nucleotides: TGCAGTGGGGCGGGGACCGGTGGCTACACCTTC.

The V gene is TRBV20-1, the J gene TRBJ2-3; D might be TRBD2 (5 bases). Germline V gene sequence: CDR1 DFQATT, CDR2 SNEGSKA (reference sequence). Between the trimmed V and J ends, which lost 7 bases and 6 bases, there was a span of 11 bases. This CDR3 is built from 11 residues. CDR3 amino acids: CSVPRGDTQYF. The CDR3 DNA reads TGCAGTGTCCCCCGAGGGGATACGCAGTATTTT.

The chain combines TRBV7-9 with TRBJ1-1; D unresolved. Trimming stripped 1 base from V and 5 bases from J, with 11 bases between. CDR1 is SEHNR and CDR2 is FQNEAQ in the germline V gene (reference sequence). This CDR3 region has 14 residues. The CDR3 loop reads CASSLGGGRTEAFF. The CDR3 coding sequence is TGTGCCAGCAGCTTAGGAGGAGGGCGAACTGAAGCTTTCTTT. The full variable domain, completed using reference TRBV7-9 and TRBJ1-1, is DTGVSQNPRHKITKRGQNVTFRCDPISEHNRLYWYRQTLGQGPEFLTYFQNEAQLEKSRLLSDRFSAERPKGSFSTLEIQRTEQGDSAMYLCASSLGGGRTEAFFGQGTRLTVV.

The chain couples TRBV6-5 to TRBJ1-2; D remains unclear. The CDR3 is 16 residues long. With 3 bases removed from V and 0 bases from J, the gap between germline ends came to 14 bases. Per germline, CDR1 MNHEY and CDR2 SVGAGI. In DNA form, the CDR3 reads TGTGCCAGCAGTTATAGGCAGGAACCCTCTAACTATGGCTACACCTTC. It is translated as CASSYRQEPSNYGYTF.

V and J are TRBV9 and TRBJ2-5; D is perhaps TRBD2 (6 bases). V lost 0 bases and J 1 base, leaving 10 bases between the germline ends. This CDR3 spans 15 amino acids. CDR1 is SGDLS and CDR2 is YYNGEE in the germline V gene. The CDR3 protein is CASSVVGGSQETQYF. Written as DNA, the CDR3 is TGTGCCAGCAGCGTAGTCGGGGGTTCCCAAGAGACCCAGTACTTC. The full variable domain, completed using reference TRBV9 and TRBJ2-5, is DSGVTQTPKHLITATGQRVTLRCSPRSGDLSVYWYQQSLDQGLQFLIQYYNGEERAKGNILERFSAQQFPDLHSELNLSSLELGDSALYFCASSVVGGSQETQYFGPGTRLLVL.

This clone was detected once. Other DNA sequences of this sample code for an identical CDR3. V and J are TRBV19 and TRBJ1-5, with TRBD1 as a possible D gene (5 bases). Looked up from germline, CDR1 is LNHDA and CDR2 is SQIVND (reference sequence). Trimming cost V 3 bases and J 4 bases, with 10 bases left between them. The CDR3 runs to 14 residues. This CDR3 reads CASSISGLNQPQHF. CDR3 in DNA: TGTGCCAGTAGTATCTCAGGGCTGAATCAGCCCCAGCATTTT.

The chain uses TRBV27 and TRBJ1-1, with 8 bases identical to TRBD1. The CDR3 runs to 14 residues. The trim removed 7 bases at V and 1 base at J, leaving 5 bases unmatched. CDR1 is MNHEY, CDR2 SMNVEV, per germline (reference sequence). The DNA of the CDR3 is TGTGCCAGCAATTTCCAGGGGGCGAACACTGAAGCTTTCTTT. Translation: CASNFQGANTEAFF.

Worth noting for this clone: This same CDR3 is encoded by further DNA sequences in the sample. The chain combines TRBV28 with TRBJ1-2; no definite D call. This CDR3 is built from 12 residues. V gave up 3 bases and J gave up 5 bases, with 7 bases separating them. Germline assignment: CDR1 MDHEN and CDR2 SYDVKM. CDR3 loop: CASSLGQYGYTF. CDR3 DNA: TGTGCCAGCAGTTTGGGCCAGTATGGCTACACCTTC.

The chain carries TRBV18 and TRBJ1-2; the match to TRBD1 covers 7 bases. The CDR3 consists of 13 residues. V was pared by 4 bases and J by 4 bases, with 3 bases of the junction left unmatched. Germline values: CDR1 KGHSH, CDR2 LQKENI. CDR3 amino acids: CASSLRQGYGYTF. The CDR3 bases are TGTGCCAGCTCACTCCGACAGGGCTATGGCTACACCTTC.

CDR3 nucleotides: TGTGCCAGCAGATCAGGGTGGGGTTCCCCCCAGCATTTT. The encoded protein is CASRSGWGSPQHF. The chain links TRBV2 to TRBJ1-5, with TRBD1 as a possible D gene (5 bases). This CDR3 contains 13 residues. Germline assignment: CDR1 SNHLY and CDR2 FYNNEI. Trimming took off 6 bases at V and 10 bases at J, with 16 bases between the two ends.

The V gene is TRBV6-2 or TRBV6-3, the J gene TRBJ1-5; a possible D gene is TRBD1 (5 bases). CDR1 and CDR2 (germline): MNHEY, SVGEGT. The CDR3 contains 17 residues. V dropped 5 bases and J dropped 0 bases, with 17 bases sitting between them. The CDR3 nucleotides read TGTGCCAGCAGTCCCTATGCTAGACAGTATAGCAATCAGCCCCAGCATTTT. Translation gives CASSPYARQYSNQPQHF.

This clone showed up just once. V gene TRBV4-1 combines with J gene TRBJ2-7, with D uncertain. Germline CDR1 MGHRA, CDR2 YSYEKL. This CDR3 has 14 amino acids. The V and J ends lost 0 bases and 2 bases respectively, with 8 bases between them. The CDR3, as DNA: TGCGCCAGCAGCCAAGATACCCTAACCTACGAGCAGTACTTC. This gives the protein CASSQDTLTYEQYF.

V and J are TRBV30 and TRBJ2-3; 12 bases align to TRBD2. This CDR3 is 15 amino acids long. V was pared by 1 base and J by 4 bases, with 3 bases of the junction left unmatched. In germline, CDR1 is GTSNPN, CDR2 SVGIG (reference sequence). Written as DNA, the CDR3 is TGTGCCTGGAGTGCGACTAGCGGGAGCTCAGATACGCAGTATTTT. This gives the protein CAWSATSGSSDTQYF. Supplemented by reference TRBV30 and TRBJ2-3, the full variable domain reads SQTIHQWPATLVQPVGSPLSLECTVEGTSNPNLYWYRQAAGRGLQLLFYSVGIGQISSEVPQNLSASRPQDRQFILSSKKLLLSDSGFYLCAWSATSGSSDTQYFGPGTRLTVL.

The chain recombines TRBV9 with TRBJ1-2, with 11 positions matching TRBD1. With 3 bases clipped from V and 4 bases from J, the junction kept 5 bases outside the gene matches. CDR1 and CDR2 from the germline V gene are SGDLS and YYNGEE. CDR3 length: 15 residues. DNA of the CDR3: TGTGCCAGCAGCGCAGGGACAGGGGGGGCCTATGGCTACACCTTC. Translating gives CASSAGTGGAYGYTF.